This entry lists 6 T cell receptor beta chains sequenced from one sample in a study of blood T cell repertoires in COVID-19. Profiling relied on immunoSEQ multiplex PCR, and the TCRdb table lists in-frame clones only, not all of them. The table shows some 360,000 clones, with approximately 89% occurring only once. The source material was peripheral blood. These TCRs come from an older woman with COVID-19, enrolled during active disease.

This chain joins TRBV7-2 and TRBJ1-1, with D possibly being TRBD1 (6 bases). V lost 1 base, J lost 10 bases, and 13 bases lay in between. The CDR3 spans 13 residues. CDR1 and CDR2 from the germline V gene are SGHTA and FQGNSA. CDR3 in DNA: TGTGCCAGCAGCTTAGGCGGTCAAGGGGGAGCTTTCTTT. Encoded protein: CASSLGGQGGAFF.

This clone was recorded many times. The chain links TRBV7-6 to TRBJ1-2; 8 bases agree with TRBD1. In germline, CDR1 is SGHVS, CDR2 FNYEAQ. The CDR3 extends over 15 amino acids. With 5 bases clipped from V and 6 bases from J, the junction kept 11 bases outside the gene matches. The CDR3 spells CASSAVPTGDHGYTF. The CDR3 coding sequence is TGTGCCAGCAGCGCCGTTCCGACAGGGGACCATGGCTACACCTTC.

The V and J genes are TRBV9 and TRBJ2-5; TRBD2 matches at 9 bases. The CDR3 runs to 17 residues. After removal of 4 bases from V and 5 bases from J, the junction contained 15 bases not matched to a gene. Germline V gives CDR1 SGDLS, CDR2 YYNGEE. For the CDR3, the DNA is TGTGCCAGCAGCCCCCCCGGGTTGAGCGGGGGGATTGAGACCCAGTACTTC. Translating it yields CASSPPGLSGGIETQYF.

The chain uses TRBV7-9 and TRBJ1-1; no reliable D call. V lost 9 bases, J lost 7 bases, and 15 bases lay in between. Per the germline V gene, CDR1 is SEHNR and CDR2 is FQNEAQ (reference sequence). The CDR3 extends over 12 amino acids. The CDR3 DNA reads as TGTGCCAGTATCTCCTGGCATTTTGAAGCTTTCTTT. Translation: CASISWHFEAFF.

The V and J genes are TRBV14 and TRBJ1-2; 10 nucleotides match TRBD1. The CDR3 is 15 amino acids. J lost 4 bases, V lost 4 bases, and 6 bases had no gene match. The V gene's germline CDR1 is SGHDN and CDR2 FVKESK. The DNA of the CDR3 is TGTGCCAGCAGCCGATCGGGACAGGGGATCTATGGCTACACCTTC. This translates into CASSRSGQGIYGYTF.

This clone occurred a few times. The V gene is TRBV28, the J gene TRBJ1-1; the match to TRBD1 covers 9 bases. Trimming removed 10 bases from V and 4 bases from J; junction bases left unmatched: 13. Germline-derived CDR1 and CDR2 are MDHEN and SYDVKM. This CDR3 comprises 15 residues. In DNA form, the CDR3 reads TGTGCCATCTTACTACAGGGGGCATCGTCCACTGAAGCTTTCTTT. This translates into CAILLQGASSTEAFF.